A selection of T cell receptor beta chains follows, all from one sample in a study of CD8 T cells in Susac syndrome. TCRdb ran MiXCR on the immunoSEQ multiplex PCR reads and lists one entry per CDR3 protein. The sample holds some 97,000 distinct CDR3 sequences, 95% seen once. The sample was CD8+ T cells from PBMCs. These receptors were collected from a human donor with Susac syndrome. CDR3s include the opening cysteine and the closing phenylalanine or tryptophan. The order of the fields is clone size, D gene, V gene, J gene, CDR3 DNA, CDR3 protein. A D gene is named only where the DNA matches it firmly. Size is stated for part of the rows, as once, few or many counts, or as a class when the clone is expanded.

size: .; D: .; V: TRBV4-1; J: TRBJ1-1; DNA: TGCGCCAGCTCCTTCGTGGCGGGGGGCACTGAAGCTTTCTTT; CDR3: CASSFVAGGTEAFF
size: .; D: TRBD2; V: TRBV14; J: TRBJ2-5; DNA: TGTGCCAGCAGCCCAGCGGGGCCAAAAGAGACCCAGTACTTC; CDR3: CASSPAGPKETQYF
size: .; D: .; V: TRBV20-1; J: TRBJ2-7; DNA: TGCAGTGCTACTGGGACAAGGGACGAGCAGTACTTC; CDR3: CSATGTRDEQYF
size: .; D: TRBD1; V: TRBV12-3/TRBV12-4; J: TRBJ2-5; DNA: TGTGCCAGCAGTTTGCGGACAGGGCGAATAGAGACCCAGTACTTC; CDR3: CASSLRTGRIETQYF
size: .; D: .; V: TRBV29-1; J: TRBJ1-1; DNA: TGCAGCGTTTCGGAGAAGGGAGGTGAAGCTTTCTTT; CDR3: CSVSEKGGEAFF
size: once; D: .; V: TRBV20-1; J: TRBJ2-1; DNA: TGCAGTGCTAGAGCCCCACAGGGACCTGAGCAGTTCTTC; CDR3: CSARAPQGPEQFF
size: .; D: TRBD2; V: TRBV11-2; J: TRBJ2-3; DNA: TGTGCCAGCAGCTTAGATAGGGACTACACAGATACGCAGTATTTT; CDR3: CASSLDRDYTDTQYF
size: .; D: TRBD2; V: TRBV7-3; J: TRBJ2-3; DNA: TGTGCCAGCAGCCTCTCCGGCGGGGGGCTAGATACGCAGTATTTT; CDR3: CASSLSGGGLDTQYF
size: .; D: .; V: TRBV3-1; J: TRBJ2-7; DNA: TGTGCCAGCAGCCGTCGGAGGGACTACGAGCAGTACTTC; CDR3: CASSRRRDYEQYF
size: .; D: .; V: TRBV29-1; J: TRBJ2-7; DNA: TGCAGCGTCGGACAGCGTGCCTCCTACGAGCAGTACTTC; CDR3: CSVGQRASYEQYF